Below, 23 T cell receptor beta chains from the same sample are listed, as sequenced in a study of blood T cells in healthy people across ages. With a J-beta primer mix and a sample-barcoded 5' primer, a second PCR ran about 7 to 12 cycles. TCRdb re-called the 5' RACE reads through MiXCR, storing one row per CDR3 protein. The sample holds around 650,000 distinct CDR3 sequences; about 30% are singletons and the top ten take 15%. The specimen was blood. The receptors here all came from a woman older than 75 in good health.

In its sample, this clonotype was seen a few times. CDR3 bases: TGTGCCTGGACCCAGTGGAGGGTGGGGATGAACACTGAAGCTTTCTTT. Amino acids: CAWTQWRVGMNTEAFF. This rearrangement joins TRBV30 to TRBJ1-1; no firm D call. CDR3 length equals 16 residues. CDR1 is GTSNPN and CDR2 is SVGIG in the germline V gene (reference sequence). Trimming removed 4 bases at V and 0 bases at J, with 18 bases between.

In this sample, this clonotype turned up many times. The chain carries TRBV30 and TRBJ2-7, with D perhaps matching TRBD1 (6 bases). V lost 3 bases to trimming and J lost 3 bases, with 21 bases between them. CDR1 and CDR2 (germline): GTSNPN, SVGIG (reference sequence). The CDR3 spans 16 residues. The CDR3 sequence: CAWRAGQTLPYYEQYF. The CDR3 nucleotides read TGTGCCTGGAGGGCTGGACAGACCCTCCCCTACTACGAGCAGTACTTC.

This clonotype was counted many times. J is TRBJ2-7 and V is TRBV7-8; 8 bases align to TRBD2. Per germline, CDR1 SGHVS and CDR2 FQNEAQ. With V trimmed by 2 bases and J by 5 bases, 17 bases remained unmatched. The CDR3 consists of 18 residues. Written as DNA, the CDR3 is TGTGCCAGCAGCTTACTGCCCCCGGGAGGGGCGGGGGGTCACGAGCAGTACTTC. The encoded protein is CASSLLPPGGAGGHEQYF. The variable domain in full, with the rest retrieved from reference TRBV7-8 and TRBJ2-7, is GAGVSQSPRYKVAKRGQDVALRCDPISGHVSLFWYQQALGQGPEFLTYFQNEAQLDKSGLPSDRFFAERPEGSVSTLKIQRTQQEDSAVYLCASSLLPPGGAGGHEQYFGPGTRLTVT.

This clonotype was recorded at least ten times. A much larger clone differs from this one at a single base, so this may be a read error. The chain carries TRBV4-2 and TRBJ2-5, with 12 bases identical to TRBD2. The CDR3 is 16 residues long. Germline V lookup: CDR1 LGHNA, CDR2 YNFKEQ. J lost 11 bases, V lost 1 base, and 11 bases had no gene match. The CDR3 region is CASSQALAGGYNEQYF. The CDR3 coding sequence is TGTGCCAGCAGCCAAGCTCTAGCGGGGGGGTACAATGAGCAGTACTTC.

Of note for this clonotype: This sequence may be a read error, since a much larger clone differs from it by one base. The rearrangement uses TRBV6-2 or TRBV6-3 and TRBJ2-5; possibly TRBD1 for D (7 bases). This CDR3 is built from 13 residues. Trimming removed 2 bases at V and 11 bases at J, with 15 bases between. Germline V gene lookup returns CDR1 MNHEY and CDR2 SVGEGT. The DNA for the CDR3 is TGTGCCAGCAGTTACCCAGGGGGGATGGAGCAGTACTTC. Translated, it gives CASSYPGGMEQYF.

In its sample, this clonotype was seen many times. The V call is TRBV7-9, the J call TRBJ1-1; no definite D call. V shed 8 bases and J shed 7 bases, with 17 bases lying between them. Per germline, CDR1 SEHNR and CDR2 FQNEAQ (reference sequence). The CDR3 extends over 13 amino acids. The CDR3: CASSRTAAFEAFF. CDR3 nucleotide sequence: TGTGCCAGCTCTCGCACAGCAGCATTTGAAGCTTTCTTT.

This clonotype has more than one count but fewer than ten. A much larger clone sits a single nucleotide away, making a read error possible. J is TRBJ1-1 and V is TRBV12-3 or TRBV12-4, with 7 bases lining up with TRBD1. CDR3 size: 16 residues. The V and J ends lost 1 base and 5 bases, in that order; junction bases with no gene match: 10. CDR3 DNA: TGTGCCAGCAGTTTAGATTTTGGGACAGCGAGAACTGAAGCTTTCTTT. Its translation is CASSLDFGTARTEAFF.

At least ten counts were recorded for this clonotype. The CDR3 is CASSEWRGVEQFF. The CDR3 nucleotides read TGTGCCAGCAGTGAATGGCGGGGGGTTGAGCAGTTCTTC. J is TRBJ2-1 and V is TRBV6-1, with TRBD2 matching 8 bases. Germline loops: CDR1 MNHNS, CDR2 SASEGT. The CDR3 contains 13 residues. The J segment lost 9 bases and the V segment lost 2 bases, leaving 3 bases of the junction unmatched.

This clonotype was seen ten or more times. The rearrangement links TRBV5-6 to TRBJ1-2; no definite D call. Germline V gene data show CDR1 as SGHDT and CDR2 as YYEEEE. Trimming left V 0 bases short and J 2 bases short, with 5 bases between. The CDR3 length is 13 residues. CDR3 loop: CASSLGPNYGYTF. DNA for the CDR3: TGTGCCAGCAGCTTGGGACCCAACTATGGCTACACCTTC.

This clonotype was observed many times. The chain has TRBV11-1 and TRBJ2-3; D may be TRBD1 (6 bases). The CDR3 sequence is 14 residues long. Deletions cut 7 bases from V and 5 bases from J, with 16 bases between. Germline CDR1 reads SGHAT; CDR2 reads FQDESV (reference sequence). The CDR3 spells CASTQGGIQDTQYF. The CDR3 bases are TGTGCCAGCACCCAAGGGGGAATCCAAGATACGCAGTATTTT.

The chain carries TRBV28 and TRBJ2-2; D might be TRBD1 (5 bases). Per germline, CDR1 MDHEN and CDR2 SYDVKM. The length of the CDR3 is 13 residues. The V and J ends lost 10 bases and 0 bases respectively, with 9 bases between them. This CDR3 reads CAIQEPNTGELFF. The CDR3 coding sequence is TGTGCCATACAGGAGCCGAACACCGGGGAGCTGTTTTTT. Complete variable domain (other parts from reference TRBV28 and TRBJ2-2): DVKVTQSSRYLVKRTGEKVFLECVQDMDHENMFWYRQDPGLGLRLIYFSYDVKMKEKGDIPEGYSVSREKKERFSLILESASTNQTSMYLCAIQEPNTGELFFGEGSRLTVL.

This clonotype has ten or more counts. The CDR3 region is CSAIPTLAGEKYEQYF. In DNA, the CDR3 is TGCAGTGCCATCCCCACGCTAGCGGGGGAAAAATACGAGCAGTACTTC. The chain has TRBV20-1 and TRBJ2-7, with 10 bases that match TRBD2. Germline CDR1 DFQATT, CDR2 SNEGSKA (reference sequence). This CDR3 is built from 16 residues. Germline trimming cut 6 bases from V and 4 bases from J; bases unmatched to any gene: 15.

The chain combines TRBV10-3 with TRBJ1-1, with TRBD1 as a possible D gene (5 bases). V gave up 4 bases and J gave up 12 bases, with 18 bases separating them. Per germline, CDR1 ENHRY and CDR2 SYGVKD. The CDR3 is 13 residues long. CDR3 bases: TGTGCCATCAGTGGGGAGGTACGACGGGGGACTTTCTTT. This codes for CAISGEVRRGTFF.

This clonotype was seen ten or more times. The gene calls are TRBV20-1 and TRBJ2-1; D is perhaps TRBD1 (5 bases). The CDR3 has 12 amino acids. CDR1 is DFQATT, CDR2 SNEGSKA, per germline (reference sequence). Here the CDR3 reads CSAKIQDNEQFF. Written as DNA, the CDR3 is TGCAGCGCAAAAATACAGGACAATGAGCAGTTCTTC.

This clonotype was counted at least ten times. The chain links TRBV6-2 or TRBV6-3 to TRBJ2-3; D is possibly TRBD2 (5 bases). V was cut by 5 bases and J by 2 bases, with 8 bases left in between. Germline CDR1 is MNHEY and CDR2 is SVGEGT. This CDR3 is built from 13 residues. CDR3 nucleotides: TGTGCCAGCAGTACCGGGAACACAGATACGCAGTATTTT. Translation gives CASSTGNTDTQYF.

The chain carries TRBV11-2 and TRBJ2-3; 14 bases match TRBD2. Trimming removed 4 bases from V and 6 bases from J; junction bases left unmatched: 9. This CDR3 has 17 residues. CDR1 and CDR2 from the germline V gene are SGHAT and FQNNGV. The CDR3, as DNA: TGTGCCAGCAGCTCCGGGACTAGCGGGGGCTCCCGGGATACGCAGTATTTT. Encoded protein: CASSSGTSGGSRDTQYF.

This clonotype was counted a few times. The V gene is TRBV30, the J gene TRBJ1-6; D call uncertain. The CDR3 loop spans 15 amino acids. From germline, CDR1 is GTSNPN and CDR2 SVGIG (reference sequence). The V and J ends lost 3 bases and 8 bases respectively, with 17 bases between them. CDR3 sequence reads: CAWSKLTRGDSPLHF. The DNA of the CDR3 is TGTGCCTGGAGCAAATTAACGAGAGGTGATTCACCCCTCCACTTT.

For this clonotype: A junction boundary mismatches the germline segment, possibly from a read error. J is TRBJ2-1 and V is TRBV5-1; the D call may be TRBD1 or TRBD2 (5 bases each). Germline-derived CDR1 and CDR2 are SGHRS and YFSETQ. The CDR3 is 14 amino acids. The CDR3 loop is CASSGVGRDNGQFF. As DNA, the CDR3 is TGCGCCAGCAGCGGTGTGGGACGTGACAATGGGCAGTTCTTC.

With regard to this clonotype: A much larger clone lies a single base off, so this may be a read error. V and J are TRBV15 and TRBJ2-5; D is unclear. V dropped 3 bases and J dropped 1 base, with 9 bases sitting between them. Looked up from germline, CDR1 is LNHNV and CDR2 is YYDKDF (reference sequence). The CDR3 covers 14 residues. In DNA form, the CDR3 reads TGTGCCACCAGCAGCGGAAGATCCCAAGAGACCCAGTACTTC. Protein product: CATSSGRSQETQYF.

Points on this clonotype: Being one base from a much bigger clone, this may be a read error. The genes are TRBV5-1 and TRBJ2-3, with 9 bases aligning to TRBD2. Per germline, CDR1 SGHRS and CDR2 YFSETQ. Trimming at V came to 3 bases and at J to 7 bases, leaving 9 bases not matched to a gene. The CDR3 consists of 15 residues. The CDR3 DNA sequence: TGCGCCAGCAGCTGGGACCTAGCGGGGATGAATACGCAGTATTTT. This codes for CASSWDLAGMNTQYF.

This clonotype showed up many times. The chain combines TRBV4-3 with TRBJ1-4; D is unclear. Germline CDR1 is LGHNA and CDR2 is YSLEER. The CDR3 contains 16 residues. Trimming took 4 bases from V and 0 from J, leaving 12 bases between them. The CDR3 reads CASSRELSATNEKLFF. The DNA for the CDR3 is TGCGCCAGCAGCCGCGAATTGAGCGCAACTAATGAAAAACTGTTTTTT.

Only a few counts were recorded for this clonotype. The junction shows a germline mismatch at one end, possibly a read error. This rearrangement joins TRBV12-3 or TRBV12-4 to TRBJ1-1, with 7 bases fitting TRBD1. CDR3 length equals 12 residues. CDR3: CTSSPQGTEAFF. For the CDR3, the DNA is TGTACCAGCAGCCCACAGGGGACTGAAGCTTTCTTT.

This clonotype was detected many times. The J gene is TRBJ2-1, the V gene TRBV3-1; a possible D gene is TRBD2 (7 bases). The CDR3 sequence is 17 residues long. Germline assignment: CDR1 LGHDT and CDR2 YNNKEL (reference sequence). V was clipped by 0 bases and J by 7 bases, with 19 bases between them. DNA for the CDR3: TGTGCCAGCAGCCAAGAAAGTTGGGGGGGCCTCTTTAATGAGCAGTTCTTC. The encoded protein is CASSQESWGGLFNEQFF.